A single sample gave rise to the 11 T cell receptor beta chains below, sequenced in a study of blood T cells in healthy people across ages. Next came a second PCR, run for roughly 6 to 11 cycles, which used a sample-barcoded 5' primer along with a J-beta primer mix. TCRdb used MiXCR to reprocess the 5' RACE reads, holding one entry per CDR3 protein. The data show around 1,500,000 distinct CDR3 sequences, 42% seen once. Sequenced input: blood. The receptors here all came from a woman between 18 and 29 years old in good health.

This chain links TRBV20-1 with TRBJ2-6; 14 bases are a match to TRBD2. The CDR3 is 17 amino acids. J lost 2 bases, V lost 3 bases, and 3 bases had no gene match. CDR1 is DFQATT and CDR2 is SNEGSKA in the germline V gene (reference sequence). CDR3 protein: CSASRLAGGAGANVLTF. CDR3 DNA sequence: TGCAGTGCTAGTCGACTAGCGGGAGGGGCTGGGGCCAACGTCCTGACTTTC.

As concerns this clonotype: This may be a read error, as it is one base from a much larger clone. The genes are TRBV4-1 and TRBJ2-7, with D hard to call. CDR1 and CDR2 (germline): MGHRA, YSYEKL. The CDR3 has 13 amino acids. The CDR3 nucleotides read TGCGCCAGCAGCCAAGGTCTAGGCTACGGGCAGTACTTC. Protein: CASSQGLGYGQYF.

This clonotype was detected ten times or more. CDR3 amino acids: CSARVPGVADTQYF. In DNA form, the CDR3 reads TGCAGTGCTAGGGTCCCCGGGGTGGCAGATACGCAGTATTTT. The rearrangement joins TRBV20-1 to TRBJ2-3; D may be TRBD2 (5 bases). The germline V gene has CDR1 DFQATT and CDR2 SNEGSKA (reference sequence). The CDR3 has 14 amino acids. The ends were cut back, 3 bases at V and 4 bases at J, with 14 bases in the middle.

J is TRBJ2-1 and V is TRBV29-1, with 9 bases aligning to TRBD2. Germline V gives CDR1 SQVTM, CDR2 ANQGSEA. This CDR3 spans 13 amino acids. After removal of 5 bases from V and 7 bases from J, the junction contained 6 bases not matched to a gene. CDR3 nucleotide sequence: TGCAGCGTTTTAGGACTAGCGCCTAATGAGCAGTTCTTC. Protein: CSVLGLAPNEQFF.

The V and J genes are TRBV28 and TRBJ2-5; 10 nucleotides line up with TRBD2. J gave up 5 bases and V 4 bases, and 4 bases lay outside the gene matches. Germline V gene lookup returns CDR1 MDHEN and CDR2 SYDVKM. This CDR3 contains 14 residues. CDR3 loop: CASSSAGGAETQYF. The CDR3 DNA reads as TGTGCCAGCAGTTCAGCGGGGGGGGCGGAGACCCAGTACTTC.

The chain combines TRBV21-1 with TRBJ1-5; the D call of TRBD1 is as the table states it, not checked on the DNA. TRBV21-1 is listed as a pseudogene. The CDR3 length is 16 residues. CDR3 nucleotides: TGTGCCAGCAGCAAACCGAGGTGGGGCGCCAATCAGCCCCAGCATTTT. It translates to CASSKPRWGANQPQHF.

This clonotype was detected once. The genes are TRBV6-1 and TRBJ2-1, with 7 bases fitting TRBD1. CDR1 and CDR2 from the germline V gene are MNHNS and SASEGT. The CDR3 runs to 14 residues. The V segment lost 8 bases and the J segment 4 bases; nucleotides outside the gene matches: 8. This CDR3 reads CASSRQGDYNEQFF. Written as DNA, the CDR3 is TGTGCCAGCTCAAGACAGGGCGATTACAATGAGCAGTTCTTC.

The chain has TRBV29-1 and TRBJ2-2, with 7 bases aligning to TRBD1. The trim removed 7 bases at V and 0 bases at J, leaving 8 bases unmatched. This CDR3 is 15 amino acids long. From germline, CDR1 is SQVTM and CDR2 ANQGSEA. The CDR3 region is CSAMGDRANTGELFF. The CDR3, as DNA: TGCAGCGCCATGGGTGACAGGGCGAACACCGGGGAGCTGTTTTTT.

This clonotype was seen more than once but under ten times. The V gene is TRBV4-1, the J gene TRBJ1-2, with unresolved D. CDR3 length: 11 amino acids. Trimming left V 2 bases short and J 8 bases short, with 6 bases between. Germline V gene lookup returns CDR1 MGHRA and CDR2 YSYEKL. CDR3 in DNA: TGCGCCAGCAGCCAAAGTCCGGGCTACACCTTC. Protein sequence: CASSQSPGYTF.

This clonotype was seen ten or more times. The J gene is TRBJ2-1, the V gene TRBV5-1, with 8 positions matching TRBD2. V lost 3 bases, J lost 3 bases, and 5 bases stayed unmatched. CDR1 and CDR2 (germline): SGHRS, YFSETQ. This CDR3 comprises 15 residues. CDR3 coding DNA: TGCGCCAGCAGCTCCCCCGGGACTAGCTACAATGAGCAGTTCTTC. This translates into CASSSPGTSYNEQFF.

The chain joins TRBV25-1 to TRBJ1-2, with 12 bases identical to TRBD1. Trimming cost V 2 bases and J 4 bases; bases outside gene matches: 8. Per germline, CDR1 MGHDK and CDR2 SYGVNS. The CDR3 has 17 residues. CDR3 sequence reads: CASSEGGDRGRRYGYTF. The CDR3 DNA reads TGTGCCAGCAGTGAAGGAGGGGACAGGGGGCGACGCTATGGCTACACCTTC.